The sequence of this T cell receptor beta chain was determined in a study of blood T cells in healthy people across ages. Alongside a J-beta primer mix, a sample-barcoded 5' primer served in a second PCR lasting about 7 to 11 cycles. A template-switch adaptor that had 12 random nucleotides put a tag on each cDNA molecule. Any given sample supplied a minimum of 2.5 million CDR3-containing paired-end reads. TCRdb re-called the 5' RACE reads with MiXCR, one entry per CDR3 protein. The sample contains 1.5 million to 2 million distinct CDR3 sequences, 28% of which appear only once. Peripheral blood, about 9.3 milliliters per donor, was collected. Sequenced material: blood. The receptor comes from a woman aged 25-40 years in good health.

The CDR3 sequence is CASRPAPRGAPRHIQYF. The CDR3 DNA is TGTGCCAGCAGGCCAGCGCCACGGGGGGCCCCAAGGCACATTCAGTACTTC. This chain connects TRBV6-6 to TRBJ2-4; weak D call: TRBD2 (7 bases). Trimming left V 6 bases short and J 8 bases short, with 26 bases between. The CDR3 has 17 residues. Germline CDR1 and CDR2: MNHNY and SVGAGI (reference sequence).